This paragraph covers one T cell receptor beta chain sequence. Its antigen is currently not known. There are no base qualities to consult, and no much larger clone falls within one base. The cohort comprised fewer than 700 healthy bone marrow donors. At the time of sampling, every cohort member was nominally healthy, though immune exposures that went unrecorded were likely present. The donor tested CMV seronegative and was one of the 352 seronegative cohort members. A peripheral blood sample was collected from each donor, and TCR beta sequencing was performed on peripheral blood mononuclear cells. Genomic DNA was extracted from the blood cell samples with the Qiagen DNeasy Blood Extraction Kit. Measured from the cysteine to the phenylalanine, the CDR3 is 15 residues long. The CDR3 DNA has 45 bases and is translated from base 1. The germline V gene yields MRHNA for CDR1 and SNTAGT for CDR2. Trimming leaves V shorter by 4 bases and J shorter by 5 bases, with the junction holding 9 bases beyond the gene matches.

Library preparation was by the immunoSEQ multiplex PCR assay. For the multiplex PCR, a mixture combining 60 forward primers for TCR Vbeta segments and 13 reverse primers for TCR Jbeta segments was used. A multiplex PCR assay on genomic DNA amplified the CDR3 region of rearranged TCR beta genes. Amplified TCR beta libraries were sequenced as 87-base-pair reads on the Illumina HiSeq System. In the source study's methods: Across the 670 or so repertoires, a later analysis counted 75 million to 90 million unique TCR beta chains, around 11 million of which were shared by at least two donors. Raw reads were error-corrected and collapsed into unique sequences with a nearest-neighbor algorithm that merged closely related sequences to remove PCR and sequencing errors. Alignment of CDR3 sequences to IMGT reference sequences was used to assign V, D and J gene segments. For a sequence to be retained, a match of at least six nucleotides was required to both a V gene segment and a J gene segment. A rearrangement was called productive if the CDR3 had no stop codons and remained in frame with V and J, and every other rearrangement was called non-productive. Following IMGT convention, CDR3 was defined as the stretch from the second conserved V-encoded cysteine to the conserved J-encoded phenylalanine. The earlier analysis of about 590 of the donors excluded sequences that lacked an unambiguous match to a single V gene segment. An earlier analysis of a few hundred of the donors classified V segments as functional when productive rearrangements were above 56.7% and as segregating when the standard deviation between donors was above 5%. A statistical classification framework was developed to diagnose cytomegalovirus status using the catalog of TCR beta chain sequences. In a later analysis, V and J genes were assigned by comparing TCR nucleotide sequences against IMGT/GENE-DB human TR gene sequences. Using the TCRdist pipeline, a later analysis assigned CDR3 sequences along with most-parsimonious VDJ recombination scenarios. In a later analysis, each TCR beta chain was defined by its CDR3 amino acid sequence together with its V-gene family, and reads lacking a unique V-gene family were excluded. To address suspected cross-contamination and a sequencing artifact, a later analysis removed roughly 640 highly shared, low-generation-probability nucleotide sequences. In a later analysis, a clonal expansion index was calculated for each public chain from normalized within-repertoire ranks of inferred template counts. In a later analysis, generation probabilities were computed with a VDJ recombination model fitted to out-of-frame rearrangements, and the resulting probabilities were checked against IGoR. Hypergeometric tests were used in a later analysis to score TCR-TCR, TCR-HLA and TCR-CMV co-occurrence, with a repertoire-size bias correction applied to the TCR pairs. False discovery rates were estimated in a later analysis by permuting HLA or CMV assignments 20 times. In a later analysis, co-occurring TCRs were grouped using DBSCAN, with TCRdist sequence similarity added in when clustering inside HLA-allele-positive subsets. Co-occurrence clustering excluded repertoires with fewer than 30,000 or more than 120,000 public chains, plus five with anomalous nucleotide sharing. This immuneACCESS table, as held by TCRdb, lists in-frame sequences with V and J called but not all clones. Of the missing ones, under half trace to an unresolved V gene in checked studies; the others have no known cause. That table is the source of V, J and clone size, and D and trimming were worked out from the DNA. The sample contains 100,000 to 130,000 clones, over 70% of them found a single time. The ten largest make up about 2.2% of the sample.

This entry belongs to a study of cytomegalovirus exposure and HLA in healthy donors (dated by TCRdb to 2017 to 2019). Regarding the research as a whole: An earlier analysis of several hundred of the donors reported approximately 300 Gb of sequence data and some 100 million unique TCR beta sequences from 190 million or so T cells. Around 300 gigabases of sequencing data and some 85 million unique TCR sequences were included in an early release covering 550 to 800 HLA-typed donors. Of the roughly 400 genotyped donors, approximately 83% fell in the genetic ancestry cluster associated with self-reported Caucasian donors. The aim of the study was to test whether cataloging public T cell receptors could identify signatures of past pathogen exposure. The study used immunosequencing to profile the T cell repertoires of several hundred subjects and linked those repertoires to cytomegalovirus serostatus. Besides the first cohort of hundreds of subjects, a separate validation cohort made up of 120 different subjects was used. High-throughput TCR immunosequencing, statistical association of individual TCRs with disease status, and machine learning were combined to predict cytomegalovirus infection status. A later analysis re-analyzed previously published TCR beta repertoires from 650 to 800 donors and added high-resolution HLA genotyping to study TCR occurrence patterns. Rather than using new phenotypic data, the later analysis identified candidate immune exposures from TCR beta sequences and from how often those sequences occurred across donors. An earlier analysis of a few hundred of the donors applied high-throughput TCR beta sequencing to assess whether each TCR beta V gene segment acted as functional or pseudogenic. Donor age, sex, ethnicity and CMV serostatus were compiled alongside the repertoire data. In a later genetic analysis, genome-wide SNP genotypes for about three fifths of the 666 donors were used, and that subset was treated as a discovery cohort. Every discovery cohort repertoire had been produced on one sequencing platform. Both class I and class II loci were covered by HLA typing, at four-digit resolution. The number of typed donors differed by locus: about 629-630 for A, B, C, DRB1 and DQB1; 522 for DQA1; roughly 600 for DPA1; and some 450 for DPB1. Roughly 5 DR-DQ haplotypes were handled as single units for association and clustering because linkage in the cohort was strong. Across about 370 genotyped donors of the cohort, an average of roughly 200,000 unique TCR beta nucleotide sequences per donor were sequenced, and approximately 17% of those sequences were non-productive. Findings and caveats that apply to the study as a whole: A few of the identified cytomegalovirus-associated TCR beta chains were confirmed in vitro to be specific for cytomegalovirus antigens. A cluster of highly shared sequence variants was judged likely to be a technical artifact of the sequencing pipeline. The authors suggested that the approach could potentially be extended to other disease states and immunological phenotypes. In a later analysis, HLA-associated TCR beta chains were found to be more clonally expanded and to have lower generation probabilities than equally common non-associated chains. A later analysis associated 15,000 to 20,000 TCR beta sequences with specific HLA alleles at a false discovery rate of 0.05. A further reported finding was that TCR beta sequences accurately predicted the HLA-A and HLA-B alleles for most subjects in the first cohort. Because counts were too low, seventeen rarely observed V segments, including chromosome 9 orphons, were excluded from the earlier analysis of some 540 of the donors. For the cohort, immune exposure information was limited to CMV serostatus. A later analysis found that TCR association rates varied across HLA loci, with DRB1 alleles showing the most associated TCRs and HLA-C alleles the fewest. According to a later analysis, most CMV-associated TCR beta chains appeared to be HLA-restricted, and the HLA associations seemed to be driven largely by CMV exposure. Assigning TCR associations to individual alleles was difficult when HLA alleles, especially DR and DQ, strongly co-occurred. In an earlier analysis of some 500 of the donors, most TCR beta V segments appeared in productive rearrangements about 87% or about 30% of the time, broadly matching IMGT annotations. Some IMGT-functional V segments, including TRBV6-2 and TRBV6-3, could not be told apart with the 87-base-pair reads, so those segments were excluded. Across donors, most TCR sequences were observed very rarely, whereas some public TCRs were present in many individuals. The study listed approximately 160 TCR beta chains as associated with cytomegalovirus. Correlated functional status among segregating V segments might be attributable to linkage disequilibrium, but an unknown experimental factor could not be ruled out. Sequencing depth was assumed to be roughly uniform across donors in the presence/absence analyses, though that assumption may not hold. The classifier was reported to diagnose cytomegalovirus status with high specificity and sensitivity in both the original and validation cohorts. According to a later analysis, parvovirus B19, influenza, CMV and Epstein-Barr virus appeared linked to several top co-occurrence clusters. Because some donors lacked HLA typing at each locus, the association tests relied only on the typed subset. A later genetic analysis associated a missense DCLRE1C variant with V-gene and J-gene trimming of TCR beta chains, and an independent cohort replicated the association. A later genetic analysis reported fewer N-insertions in productive TCRs among donors in an Asian-associated ancestry cluster than the approximately 700-donor mean. Only TCR beta chains were sequenced in this cohort, and the absence of alpha or paired-chain data limited detectable features.

The sequence links TRBV6-4 to TRBJ2-7, with 9 bases in between that match TRBD1. The TCR was taken from a young man in good health and CMV-seronegative. What was sequenced was PBMCs. The CDR3 here reads CASSAETGGVDEQYF. The base sequence is TGTGCCAGCAGTGCCGAGACAGGGGGAGTCGACGAGCAGTACTTC.